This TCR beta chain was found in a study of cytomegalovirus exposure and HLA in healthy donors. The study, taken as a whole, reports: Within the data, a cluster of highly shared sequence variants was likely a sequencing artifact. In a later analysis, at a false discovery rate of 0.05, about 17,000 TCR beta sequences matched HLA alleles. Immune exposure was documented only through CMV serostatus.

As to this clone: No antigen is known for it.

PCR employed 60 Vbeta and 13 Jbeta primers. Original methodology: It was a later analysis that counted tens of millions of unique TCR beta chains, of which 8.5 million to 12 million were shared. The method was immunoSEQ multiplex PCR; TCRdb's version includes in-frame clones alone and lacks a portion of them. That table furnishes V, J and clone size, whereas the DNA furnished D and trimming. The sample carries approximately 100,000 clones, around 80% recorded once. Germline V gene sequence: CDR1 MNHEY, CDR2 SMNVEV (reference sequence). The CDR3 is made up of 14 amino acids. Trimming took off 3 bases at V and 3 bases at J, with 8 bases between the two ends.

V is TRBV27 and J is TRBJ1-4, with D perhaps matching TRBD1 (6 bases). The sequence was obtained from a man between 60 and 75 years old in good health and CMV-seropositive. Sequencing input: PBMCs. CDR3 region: CASSLSGANEKLFF. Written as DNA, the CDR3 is TGTGCCAGCAGTTTGTCAGGGGCTAATGAAAAACTGTTTTTT.